Below, 21 T cell receptor beta chains from the same sample are listed, as sequenced in a study of T cell repertoires in cytomegalovirus infection. TCRdb reprocessed the reads via MiXCR and lists one record per CDR3 protein. The table lists about 230,000 distinct CDR3 sequences, approximately 22% of them singletons. The sample was CD8+ T cells from PBMCs. The source of these receptors is a human donor in good health (CMV status not recorded). Some clones in this sample may be carry-over from other donors' samples.

This chain connects TRBV6-6 to TRBJ1-4; D is possibly TRBD1 (6 bases). The V end was cut by 6 bases, the J end by 7 bases, with 15 bases between. CDR1 is MNHNY and CDR2 is SVGAGI in the germline V gene (reference sequence). The CDR3 length is 14 residues. DNA of the CDR3: TGTGCCAGCAGACTCCCGGGGGCTGGTGAAAAACTGTTTTTT. Its translation: CASRLPGAGEKLFF.

V gene TRBV6-1 combines with J gene TRBJ2-1, with 7 bases identical to TRBD2. J lost 0 bases, V lost 2 bases, and 4 bases had no gene match. The germline CDR1 and CDR2 sequences are MNHNS and SASEGT. The CDR3 is made up of 16 amino acids. CDR3 residues: CASSELAVSSYNEQFF. The CDR3 DNA is TGTGCCAGCAGTGAACTAGCGGTGAGCTCCTACAATGAGCAGTTCTTC.

This clonotype was recorded at least ten times. The rearrangement links TRBV27 to TRBJ1-2; possible D gene TRBD1, 5 bases. CDR1 is MNHEY, CDR2 SMNVEV, per germline (reference sequence). Trimming took off 0 bases at V and 7 bases at J, with 9 bases between the two ends. This CDR3 is 13 amino acids long. The CDR3 DNA reads as TGTGCCAGCAGTTTATCGGGGCCCCGTGGCTACACCTTC. Its protein is CASSLSGPRGYTF.

This clonotype was seen more than once but under ten times. V usage is TRBV5-1 and J usage is TRBJ1-6, with 7 positions matching TRBD1. CDR3 length equals 16 residues. Germline CDR1 and CDR2: SGHRS and YFSETQ. J was trimmed by 4 bases and V by 0 bases; bases with no gene match: 4. CDR3 loop: CASSLAGTAYNSPLHF. In nucleotides, the CDR3 is TGCGCCAGCAGCTTGGCCGGGACAGCTTATAATTCACCCCTCCACTTT.

This clonotype has only a few counts. The rearrangement uses TRBV29-1 and TRBJ2-6; no reliable D call. CDR3 length equals 14 residues. CDR1 and CDR2 (germline): SQVTM, ANQGSEA. The ends were cut back, 5 bases at V and 1 base at J, with 9 bases in the middle. The CDR3 sequence is CSVPEQSGANVLTF. The CDR3 bases are TGCAGCGTTCCCGAACAGTCTGGGGCCAACGTCCTGACTTTC.

Only a few counts were recorded for this clonotype. V usage is TRBV28 and J usage is TRBJ1-2, with a tentative D call TRBD1 (5 bases). Germline CDR1 and CDR2: MDHEN and SYDVKM. The V end was cut by 8 bases, the J end by 2 bases, with 27 bases between. The CDR3 runs to 18 residues. The CDR3 here is CASGSETFYGDQNYGYTF. In DNA form, the CDR3 reads TGTGCCAGCGGTTCTGAAACCTTTTACGGGGACCAAAACTATGGCTACACCTTC.

This chain uses TRBV11-1 with TRBJ1-1, with 7 bases matching TRBD1. Trimming cost V 11 bases and J 5 bases; bases outside gene matches: 5. The CDR3 length is 11 residues. The germline V gene has CDR1 SGHAT and CDR2 FQDESV (reference sequence). The CDR3 DNA reads TGTGCCGACAGGGAAGGGACTGAAGCTTTCTTT. Residues: CADREGTEAFF. The whole variable domain, remainder taken from reference TRBV11-1 and TRBJ1-1, is EAEVAQSPRYKITEKSQAVAFWCDPISGHATLYWYRQILGQGPELLVQFQDESVVDDSQLPKDRFSAERLKGVDSTLKIQPAELGDSAMYLCADREGTEAFFGQGTRLTVV.

This clonotype was detected a few times. The gene calls are TRBV7-2 and TRBJ2-1; either TRBD1 or TRBD2 may supply D (6 bases each). Germline CDR1 SGHTA, CDR2 FQGNSA. This CDR3 contains 16 residues. The ends were cut back, 2 bases at V and 7 bases at J, with 18 bases in the middle. CDR3 in amino acids: CASSLFSIRGGNEQFF. CDR3 DNA sequence: TGTGCCAGCAGCTTATTTTCGATCAGAGGGGGGAATGAGCAGTTCTTC.

This clonotype was detected many times. This rearrangement joins TRBV7-9 to TRBJ2-1; D is ambiguous. Deletions cut 10 bases from V and 0 bases from J, with 16 bases between. Germline V CDR1 and CDR2: SEHNR, FQNEAQ (reference sequence). This CDR3 contains 15 residues. In DNA, the CDR3 is TGTGCCACCCAAAAGGTGGGAAGCTCCTACAATGAGCAGTTCTTC. This encodes CATQKVGSSYNEQFF.

The chain is built from TRBV20-1 and TRBJ2-5, with no clear D. CDR1 and CDR2 from the germline V gene are DFQATT and SNEGSKA (reference sequence). Trimming removed 0 bases from V and 3 bases from J, with 11 bases in between. This CDR3 has 14 amino acids. In DNA, the CDR3 is TGCAGTGCTAGAGACTGGACCGAGGAAGAGACCCAGTACTTC. This codes for CSARDWTEEETQYF.

This clonotype has only a few counts. The genes are TRBV7-7 and TRBJ2-1, with 7 bases identical to TRBD2. The CDR3 totals 14 residues. CDR1 and CDR2 from the germline V gene are SSHAT and FNYEAQ (reference sequence). Trimming cost V 3 bases and J 8 bases; bases outside gene matches: 7. The CDR3 protein is CASSLKVAGDEQFF. CDR3 nucleotide sequence: TGTGCCAGCAGCTTGAAGGTAGCGGGCGATGAGCAGTTCTTC.

The table lists this clonotype with many counts. In DNA form, the CDR3 reads TGTGCCAGCAGTTTAACTCCCACAACTAATGAAAAACTGTTTTTT. Encoded protein: CASSLTPTTNEKLFF. This chain uses TRBV28 with TRBJ1-4; D gene ambiguous. CDR1 and CDR2 from the germline V gene are MDHEN and SYDVKM. Trimming cost V 2 bases and J 0 bases, with 7 bases left between them. The CDR3 spans 15 residues.

The chain has TRBV12-3 or TRBV12-4 and TRBJ1-1; D is uncertain. Trimming removed 3 bases from V and 1 base from J, with 9 bases in between. The CDR3 spans 14 residues. CDR3 DNA sequence: TGTGCCAGCAGTTTTACGGCCTCGAACACTGAAGCTTTCTTT. The encoded protein is CASSFTASNTEAFF.

In its sample, this clonotype was seen a few times. CDR3 sequence reads: CASSPHSGGPKEQYF. The CDR3 DNA reads TGTGCCAGCAGTCCCCATAGCGGGGGCCCTAAAGAGCAGTACTTC. The chain couples TRBV28 to TRBJ2-7, with 9 nucleotides matching TRBD2. The CDR3 extends over 15 amino acids. V trimming: 5 bases; J trimming: 7 bases; junction bases outside the gene matches: 12. From germline, CDR1 is MDHEN and CDR2 SYDVKM.

This clonotype was seen ten or more times. The CDR3 DNA follows: TGTGCCAGCAGCCCTAGCGGCGTTATTCTAGGGGACGAGCAGTACTTC. Protein: CASSPSGVILGDEQYF. This chain connects TRBV7-6 to TRBJ2-7; 7 positions match TRBD2. This CDR3 is 16 amino acids long. Trimming removed 5 bases from V and 5 bases from J; junction bases left unmatched: 15. Germline V gives CDR1 SGHVS, CDR2 FNYEAQ.

This clonotype was counted only a few times. This chain connects TRBV29-1 to TRBJ1-2; no definite D call. This CDR3 spans 12 amino acids. V was clipped by 7 bases and J by 4 bases, with 13 bases between them. Germline CDR1 SQVTM, CDR2 ANQGSEA. CDR3 residues: CSAPGQPYGYTF. Written as DNA, the CDR3 is TGCAGCGCCCCTGGGCAGCCCTATGGCTACACCTTC.

The V and J genes are TRBV20-1 and TRBJ2-7; 9 bases align to TRBD1. Looked up from germline, CDR1 is DFQATT and CDR2 is SNEGSKA (reference sequence). V dropped 0 bases and J dropped 3; count of bases not matched to a gene: 3. This CDR3 contains 14 residues. CDR3 sequence (DNA): TGCAGTGCTAGAGAGGGACAGGGAATCTACGAGCAGTACTTC. This gives the protein CSAREGQGIYEQYF.

The V and J genes are TRBV20-1 and TRBJ2-5, with TRBD2 matching 8 bases. The CDR3 consists of 13 residues. Germline V gene lookup returns CDR1 DFQATT and CDR2 SNEGSKA (reference sequence). V lost 5 bases and J lost 4; bases outside the gene matches: 6. The CDR3 bases are TGCAGTGCTCCGGGGGGGCCAATAGAGACCCAGTACTTC. It translates to CSAPGGPIETQYF.

The chain combines TRBV28 with TRBJ1-2; unclear D gene. This CDR3 region has 12 residues. Germline values: CDR1 MDHEN, CDR2 SYDVKM. V lost 1 base and J lost 7, with 7 bases in between. The CDR3 DNA reads TGTGCCAGCAGTTTATCCCTCTCTGGCTACACCTTC. It codes for CASSLSLSGYTF.

In its sample, this clonotype was seen a few times. V usage is TRBV9 and J usage is TRBJ2-3; D gene ambiguous. This CDR3 has 14 residues. Per the germline V gene, CDR1 is SGDLS and CDR2 is YYNGEE. V lost 3 bases, J lost 2 bases, and 10 bases lay in between. CDR3 in amino acids: CASSGEQNTDTQYF. Written as DNA, the CDR3 is TGTGCCAGCAGCGGGGAACAGAACACAGATACGCAGTATTTT.

In this sample, this clonotype turned up many times. J is TRBJ2-7 and V is TRBV28, with a weak D call TRBD2 (6 bases). The CDR3 contains 14 residues. CDR1 is MDHEN and CDR2 is SYDVKM in the germline V gene. V was clipped by 6 bases and J by 3 bases, with 15 bases between them. The CDR3 nucleotides are TGTGCCAGCAGCCGCCCCGGGACTGTCTACGAGCAGTACTTC. The encoded protein is CASSRPGTVYEQYF.